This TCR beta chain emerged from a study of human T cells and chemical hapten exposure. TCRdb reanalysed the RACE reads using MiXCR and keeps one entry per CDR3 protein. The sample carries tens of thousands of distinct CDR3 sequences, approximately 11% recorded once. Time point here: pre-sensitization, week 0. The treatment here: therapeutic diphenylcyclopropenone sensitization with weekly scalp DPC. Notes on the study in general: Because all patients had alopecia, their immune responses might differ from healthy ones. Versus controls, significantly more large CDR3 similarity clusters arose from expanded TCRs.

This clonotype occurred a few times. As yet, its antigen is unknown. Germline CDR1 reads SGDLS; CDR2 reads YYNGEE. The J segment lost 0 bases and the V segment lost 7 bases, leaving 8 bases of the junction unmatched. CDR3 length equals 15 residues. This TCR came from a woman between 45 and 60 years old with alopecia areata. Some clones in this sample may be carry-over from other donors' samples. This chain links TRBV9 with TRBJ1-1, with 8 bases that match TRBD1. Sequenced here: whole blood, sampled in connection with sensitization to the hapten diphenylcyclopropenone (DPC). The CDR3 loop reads CASEGTGYMNTEAFF. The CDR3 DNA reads TGTGCCAGCGAAGGGACAGGATACATGAACACTGAAGCTTTCTTT.